A single sample gave rise to the 16 T cell receptor beta chains below, sequenced in a study of CD8+CD57+ T cells in acquired aplastic anemia (dated by TCRdb to between 2018 and 2020). The sequencing machine was an Illumina HiSeq 2000. Genomic DNA served as template for TCR beta VDJ combination and CDR3 sequence profiling. The public reads were reanalyzed by TCRdb: fastp trimming at Q25, MiXCR alignment, in-frame beta chains only. Entries are consolidated by CDR3 protein sequence, retaining the most common genes and DNA. The sample table shows roughly 420,000 distinct CDR3 sequences, and approximately 70% are seen once. The top ten hold around 4% of the sample. The sequenced sample consisted of sorted CD4+, CD8+, or CD8+CD57+ T cells (not recorded which) from PBMCs. These receptors all come from a human donor in good health, serving as a control.

This clonotype was detected only a few times. The V gene is TRBV6-5, the J gene TRBJ1-3; D is unclear. Looked up from germline, CDR1 is MNHEY and CDR2 is SVGAGI. The CDR3 runs 15 residues. V lost 0 bases to trimming and J lost 1 base, with 7 bases between them. The CDR3 DNA reads as TGTGCCAGCAGTTACTCCGCTGGGTCTGGAAACACCATATATTTT. The encoded protein is CASSYSAGSGNTIYF.

A word on this clonotype: The CDR3 ends on some other residue instead of the conserved phenylalanine or tryptophan, so this is likely a read error. The limits of the CDR3 on the DNA are not certain, so only TCRdb's listed CDR3 is given. The chain's CDR3 is CASSSPARSYEQY. The chain carries TRBV7-2 and TRBJ2-7; the table's D call TRBD1 went unverified against the DNA. Termini included, the CDR3 measures 13 amino acids. Germline lookup yields CDR1 SGHTA and CDR2 FQGNSA.

A word on this clonotype: A much more abundant neighbour one base away suggests this may be a read error. The chain carries TRBV13 and TRBJ2-7; the match to TRBD1 covers 7 bases. This CDR3 is built from 15 residues. Germline CDR1 PRHDT, CDR2 FYEKMQ (reference sequence). Losses at the gene ends were 3 bases for V and 9 bases for J; bases not matched to a gene: 14. In DNA form, the CDR3 reads TGTGCCAGCAGCTTTCTAACAGGGGTGGTCAACGGGCAGTACTTC. Amino acid sequence: CASSFLTGVVNGQYF.

This clonotype turned up a few times. This chain connects TRBV12-3 or TRBV12-4 to TRBJ1-2, with D possibly TRBD1 on 6 matching bases. The CDR3 spans 14 residues. Trimming took 7 bases from V and 5 from J, leaving 17 bases between them. The CDR3, as DNA: TGTGCCAGCAACCTGCCCGGGGGCGGGTATGGCTACACCTTC. This translates into CASNLPGGGYGYTF.

With respect to this clonotype: A read error is likely, as this CDR3 ends without the conserved phenylalanine or tryptophan. The DNA is left out, because the CDR3 cannot be placed on it with certainty; the CDR3 is given as TCRdb lists it. The chain joins TRBV7-4 to TRBJ2-7; no check of the table's D call, TRBD2, against the DNA was made. The CDR3 is 8 amino acids long, termini counted. Germline V gene data show CDR1 as SGHVT and CDR2 as SQSDAQ. The CDR3 protein is CASSLTSG.

This clonotype was recorded once. This chain uses TRBV20-1 with TRBJ2-3, with D hard to call. The CDR3 sequence is 14 residues long. The germline CDR1 and CDR2 sequences are DFQATT and SNEGSKA (reference sequence). V shed 6 bases and J shed 0 bases, with 13 bases lying between them. In nucleotides, the CDR3 is TGCAGTGCCCCCCCGACGGGTAGCACAGATACGCAGTATTTT. It is translated as CSAPPTGSTDTQYF.

The V and J genes are TRBV9 and TRBJ2-1; TRBD1 matches 11 bases. J was trimmed by 11 bases and V by 3 bases; bases with no gene match: 13. The CDR3 runs 16 residues. Germline V gene sequence: CDR1 SGDLS, CDR2 YYNGEE. The CDR3 nucleotides read TGTGCCAGCAGCGGAGCCGGGACAGGGGGAAACACCAAGCAGTTCTTC. Encoded protein: CASSGAGTGGNTKQFF.

Comment on this clonotype: With a much larger clone just one base away, this may be a read error. This chain uses TRBV3-1 with TRBJ1-1; the D is unclear. This CDR3 is 12 amino acids long. Germline V lookup: CDR1 LGHDT, CDR2 YNNKEL (reference sequence). In DNA, the CDR3 is TGTGCCAGCAGACGAGAGAACACTGAAGCTCTCTTT. Translated: CASRRENTEALF.

The chain carries TRBV7-9 and TRBJ2-3; 7 positions agree with TRBD2. The CDR3 runs 17 residues. Trimming removed 3 bases from V and 2 bases from J; junction bases left unmatched: 11. From germline, CDR1 is SEHNR and CDR2 FQNEAQ (reference sequence). CDR3 in DNA: TGTGCCAGCAGCTTGATCTCAGTGCGGGAGAACACAGATACGCAGTATTTT. Translation: CASSLISVRENTDTQYF.

The chain is built from TRBV20-1 and TRBJ2-7, with 7 bases that match TRBD1. V lost 5 bases and J lost 0; bases outside the gene matches: 13. CDR3 length equals 16 residues. Germline CDR1 and CDR2: DFQATT and SNEGSKA (reference sequence). The CDR3 loop is CSARQGGAPSSYEQYF. Written as DNA, the CDR3 is TGCAGTGCTCGACAGGGTGGAGCGCCCAGCTCCTACGAGCAGTACTTC.

This sequence joins TRBV29-1 and TRBJ1-4; TRBD1 might be the D (5 bases). Trimming removed 5 bases at V and 17 bases at J, with 27 bases between. Germline-derived CDR1 and CDR2 are SQVTM and ANQGSEA. CDR3 length: 14 residues. The CDR3: CSVRGDGQNQKFFF. For the CDR3, the DNA is TGCAGCGTTAGGGGCGACGGGCAAAATCAAAAATTCTTTTTT.

This clonotype has only a few counts. The rearrangement links TRBV7-9 to TRBJ2-3; no clear D. Trimming took off 3 bases at V and 3 bases at J, with 10 bases between the two ends. The CDR3 covers 14 residues. From germline, CDR1 is SEHNR and CDR2 FQNEAQ (reference sequence). Written as DNA, the CDR3 is TGTGCCAGCAGCTTCGCCAGTACAACAGATACGCAGTATTTT. This translates into CASSFASTTDTQYF.

This clonotype has just a few counts. V and J are TRBV7-9 and TRBJ2-3, with unresolved D. V shed 3 bases and J shed 12 bases, with 25 bases lying between them. Germline V gene data show CDR1 as SEHNR and CDR2 as FQNEAQ (reference sequence). This CDR3 region has 16 residues. The CDR3 sequence: CASSFADPNYGYTQYF. In DNA form, the CDR3 reads TGTGCCAGCAGCTTCGCTGATCCTAACTATGGCTACACCCAGTATTTT. Full variable domain (outside the CDR3, taken from reference TRBV7-9 and TRBJ2-3): DTGVSQNPRHKITKRGQNVTFRCDPISEHNRLYWYRQTLGQGPEFLTYFQNEAQLEKSRLLSDRFSAERPKGSFSTLEIQRTEQGDSAMYLCASSFADPNYGYTQYFGPGTRLTVL.

The J gene is TRBJ1-2, the V gene TRBV15; D is uncertain. The CDR3 consists of 13 residues. V was trimmed by 4 bases and J by 12 bases, leaving 18 bases between them. Germline V gene sequence: CDR1 LNHNV, CDR2 YYDKDF (reference sequence). CDR3 nucleotide sequence: TGTGCCACCAGCATAGATCGAAACTCCGCGCACACCTTC. This translates into CATSIDRNSAHTF. Combining the CDR3 with reference TRBV15 and TRBJ1-2 gives the whole variable domain DAMVIQNPRYQVTQFGKPVTLSCSQTLNHNVMYWYQQKSSQAPKLLFHYYDKDFNNEADTPDNFQSRRPNTSFCFLDIRSPGLGDTAMYLCATSIDRNSAHTFGSGTRLTVV.

This clonotype was counted at least ten times. This sequence joins TRBV30 and TRBJ1-6, with a weak D call TRBD1 (6 bases). Germline V CDR1 and CDR2: GTSNPN, SVGIG (reference sequence). The CDR3 length is 14 residues. V dropped 3 bases and J dropped 11 bases, with 17 bases sitting between them. Here the CDR3 reads CAWRDTTGLTPLHF. The CDR3 region has the DNA TGTGCCTGGAGGGATACGACAGGCCTGACACCCCTCCACTTT.

This clonotype was picked up one time. A read error may produce the germline difference seen at one junction end. This chain uses TRBV7-2 with TRBJ1-1; tentatively, D is TRBD1 (5 bases). Per the germline V gene, CDR1 is SGHTA and CDR2 is FQGNSA. CDR3 length equals 13 residues. The CDR3 protein is CASSLPLTDTEAF. The CDR3 DNA reads TGTGCCAGCAGCTTACCACTTACGGACACAGAAGCCTTC.